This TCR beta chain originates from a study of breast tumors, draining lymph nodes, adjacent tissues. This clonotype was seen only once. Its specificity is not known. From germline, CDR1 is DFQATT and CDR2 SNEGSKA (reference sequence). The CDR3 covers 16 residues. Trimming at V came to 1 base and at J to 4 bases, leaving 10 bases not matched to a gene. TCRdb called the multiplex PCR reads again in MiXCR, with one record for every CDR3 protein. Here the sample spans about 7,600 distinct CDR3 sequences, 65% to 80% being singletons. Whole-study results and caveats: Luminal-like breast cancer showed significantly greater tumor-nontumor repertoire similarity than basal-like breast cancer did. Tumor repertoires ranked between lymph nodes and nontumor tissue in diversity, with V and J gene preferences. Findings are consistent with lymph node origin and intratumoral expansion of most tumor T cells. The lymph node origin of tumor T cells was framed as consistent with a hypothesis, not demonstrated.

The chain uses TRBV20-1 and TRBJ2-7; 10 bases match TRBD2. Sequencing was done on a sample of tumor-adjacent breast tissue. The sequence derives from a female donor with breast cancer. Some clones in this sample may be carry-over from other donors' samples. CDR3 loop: CSARVNSGRSRYEQYF. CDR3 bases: TGCAGTGCTAGAGTTAATAGCGGGAGGTCAAGGTACGAGCAGTACTTC.